A single sample is the source of the 5 T cell receptor beta chains below, sequenced in a study of siplizumab effects on memory and regulatory T cells. Using immunoSEQ multiplex PCR, the repertoire was profiled, and TCRdb retains in-frame clones only, with some absent. This table has approximately 110,000 clones, about 90% appearing once. Sequencing used Tregs sorted from blood. The origin of the receptors is a human donor in good health.

CDR3 loop: CASSLVLVGTEAFF. CDR3 nucleotide sequence: TGCGCCAGCAGCTTGGTCCTGGTAGGCACTGAAGCTTTCTTT. The chain uses TRBV5-1 and TRBJ1-1; D gene unclear. CDR1 and CDR2 (germline): SGHRS, YFSETQ. The CDR3 totals 14 residues. Trimming pared 0 bases from V and 4 bases from J, leaving 10 bases between.

This clone was observed a single time. The chain joins TRBV19 to TRBJ1-2, with a weak D call TRBD1 (5 bases). Trimming stripped 5 bases from V and 4 bases from J, with 11 bases between. This CDR3 spans 13 amino acids. CDR1 is LNHDA, CDR2 SQIVND, per germline (reference sequence). CDR3 region: CASSGRGGYGYTF. CDR3 nucleotide sequence: TGTGCCAGTAGTGGAAGGGGAGGCTATGGCTACACCTTC.

The chain employs TRBV28 and TRBJ1-4; no reliable D call. Germline V gene data show CDR1 as MDHEN and CDR2 as SYDVKM. This CDR3 has 14 amino acids. Trimming took off 5 bases at V and 1 base at J, with 8 bases between the two ends. The CDR3 region is CASSPFKTNEKLFF. In nucleotides, the CDR3 is TGTGCCAGCAGTCCCTTTAAAACTAATGAAAAACTGTTTTTT.

CDR3 nucleotide sequence: TGTGCCAGCAGCCAACAACAGGGATGGATTGGAAACACCATATATTTT. This encodes CASSQQQGWIGNTIYF. The chain combines TRBV14 with TRBJ1-3; a weak D match, TRBD1 (6 bases). The CDR3 is made up of 16 amino acids. Germline assignment: CDR1 SGHDN and CDR2 FVKESK. The V and J ends lost 2 bases and 3 bases respectively, with 14 bases between them.

The V call is TRBV27, the J call TRBJ1-2, with 11 bases aligning to TRBD1. The CDR3 extends over 15 amino acids. Trimming took 2 bases from V and 7 from J; bases not matched to a gene: 6. CDR1 is MNHEY, CDR2 SMNVEV, per germline (reference sequence). CDR3 bases: TGTGCCAGCAGTTTAGTTTGGGACAGGGGGGCTGGCTACACCTTC. Translation gives CASSLVWDRGAGYTF.